These 14 T cell receptor beta chains were all obtained from the same sample, sequenced in a study of shared clonotypes between healthy human individuals (dated by TCRdb to the early 2020s). To prepare the library, the immunoSEQ multiplex PCR assay was applied. This immuneACCESS table, as held by TCRdb, lists in-frame sequences with V and J called but not all clones. Of the missing ones, under half trace to an unresolved V gene in checked studies; the others have no known cause. This sample gives about 2,500,000 clones in total; just over 90% of them show up just once. About 0.13% of the sample is taken by the ten largest. The sequencing input was naive CD4+ T cells sorted from blood. What this sample's cell subset or site label stands for: CD45RA+ positively selected. The receptors stem from a man younger than 35 in good health.

For this clone: This sequence may be a read error, since a much larger clone differs from it by one base. The J gene is TRBJ1-1, the V gene TRBV25-1; TRBD1 is a possible D gene (5 bases). CDR1 is MGHDK, CDR2 SYGVNS, per germline. The CDR3 has 13 residues. V was cut by 2 bases and J by 1 base, with 5 bases left in between. CDR3 DNA sequence: TGTGCCAGCAGTGAACAGGGGAACACTGAAGCTTTCTTT. Residues: CASSEQGNTEAFF.

This chain links TRBV19 with TRBJ2-3; D remains unclear. Deletions cut 8 bases from V and 0 bases from J, with 12 bases between. Germline V gene lookup returns CDR1 LNHDA and CDR2 SQIVND (reference sequence). This CDR3 contains 14 residues. The CDR3 bases are TGTGCCAGTCGTGACCCCTCTAGCACAGATACGCAGTATTTT. This codes for CASRDPSSTDTQYF.

With regard to this clone: Other DNA sequences within the sample encode an identical CDR3. The chain couples TRBV10-3 to TRBJ1-2, with a tentative D call TRBD1 (6 bases). This CDR3 comprises 15 residues. Trimming cost V 0 bases and J 4 bases, with 12 bases left between them. Germline V lookup: CDR1 ENHRY, CDR2 SYGVKD. The CDR3 loop is CAISESGGGGYGYTF. CDR3 in DNA: TGTGCCATCAGTGAGTCCGGGGGCGGGGGCTATGGCTACACCTTC.

This clone was seen once. V usage is TRBV19 and J usage is TRBJ1-6; the D gene is possibly TRBD1 (5 bases). V was pared by 7 bases and J by 5 bases, with 12 bases between. Germline values: CDR1 LNHDA, CDR2 SQIVND (reference sequence). The CDR3 length is 14 residues. CDR3 DNA: TGTGCCAGTAACCTCGACAGAAATAATTCACCCCTCCACTTT. It codes for CASNLDRNNSPLHF.

The V gene is TRBV4-1, the J gene TRBJ1-5, with D possibly TRBD1 on 6 matching bases. Germline lookup yields CDR1 MGHRA and CDR2 YSYEKL. The germline V and J ends were trimmed by 1 base and 2 bases, with 18 bases remaining between them. The CDR3 totals 18 residues. CDR3 sequence: CASSQGPRGPVGNQPQHF. The DNA of the CDR3 is TGCGCCAGCAGCCAAGGCCCCCGGGGGCCCGTCGGCAATCAGCCCCAGCATTTT.

The rearrangement links TRBV7-9 to TRBJ2-2, with D possibly matching TRBD1 (5 bases). Germline V gives CDR1 SEHNR, CDR2 FQNEAQ (reference sequence). This CDR3 contains 14 residues. V lost 8 bases and J 2 bases, leaving 12 bases between the germline ends. The CDR3 reads CASSQGVNTGELFF. CDR3 coding DNA: TGTGCCAGCTCCCAAGGGGTCAACACCGGGGAGCTGTTTTTT.

The chain carries TRBV5-5 and TRBJ1-5; no firm D call. The germline gives CDR1 SGHKS, CDR2 YYEKEE (reference sequence). Trimming removed 3 bases from V and 0 bases from J, with 16 bases in between. This CDR3 has 17 amino acids. In DNA, the CDR3 is TGTGCCAGCAGCTCATTCGGTGGGCTATATAGCAATCAGCCCCAGCATTTT. Amino acid sequence: CASSSFGGLYSNQPQHF.

This sequence joins TRBV27 and TRBJ2-1; 8 bases agree with TRBD2. Looked up from germline, CDR1 is MNHEY and CDR2 is SMNVEV (reference sequence). The CDR3 has 15 residues. V shed 2 bases, J shed 13 bases, and the junction held 13 bases outside the gene matches. The CDR3 DNA is TGTGCCAGCAGTTTAGAGTGGGGTAGCGCGGGAGGCCAGTTCTTC. Protein product: CASSLEWGSAGGQFF.

V and J are TRBV6-6 and TRBJ2-4; TRBD2 matches 7 bases. Germline loops: CDR1 MNHNY, CDR2 SVGAGI (reference sequence). V trimming: 7 bases; J trimming: 9 bases; junction bases outside the gene matches: 3. The CDR3 is 11 residues long. CDR3 sequence (DNA): TGTGCCAGCACGGGAGGAACCATTCAGTACTTC. Amino acids: CASTGGTIQYF.

This clone was seen a single time. The chain recombines TRBV7-9 with TRBJ2-1, with 8 nucleotides matching TRBD2. This CDR3 has 17 residues. CDR1 is SEHNR and CDR2 is FQNEAQ in the germline V gene (reference sequence). The trim removed 4 bases at V and 6 bases at J, leaving 14 bases unmatched. The CDR3 protein is CASSSPRLARNVNEQFF. The CDR3, as DNA: TGTGCCAGCAGCTCCCCTCGACTAGCGAGAAATGTCAATGAGCAGTTCTTC.

The V and J genes are TRBV27 and TRBJ2-1; D is ambiguous. Germline loops: CDR1 MNHEY, CDR2 SMNVEV (reference sequence). This CDR3 has 16 residues. Trimming shortened V by 5 bases and J by 10 bases, and 24 bases separated the two germline ends. The DNA of the CDR3 is TGTGCCAGCAGTCAAGCTCAGGTCCGAACGACGGCCGAGCAGTTCTTC. Protein product: CASSQAQVRTTAEQFF.

The V call is TRBV30, the J call TRBJ1-3, with TRBD1 as a possible D gene (5 bases). The CDR3 is 15 residues long. Trimming pared 5 bases from V and 2 bases from J, leaving 16 bases between. CDR1 and CDR2 (germline): GTSNPN, SVGIG (reference sequence). This chain's CDR3 is CAWGANETPGNTIYF. Here the CDR3 DNA reads TGTGCCTGGGGGGCAAATGAAACCCCTGGAAACACCATATATTTT. Together with reference TRBV30 and TRBJ1-3, the CDR3 gives the full variable domain: SQTIHQWPATLVQPVGSPLSLECTVEGTSNPNLYWYRQAAGRGLQLLFYSVGIGQISSEVPQNLSASRPQDRQFILSSKKLLLSDSGFYLCAWGANETPGNTIYFGEGSWLTVV.

The chain links TRBV10-3 to TRBJ1-1, with D perhaps matching TRBD1 (6 bases). V lost 5 bases and J 1 base, leaving 11 bases between the germline ends. CDR1 and CDR2 from the germline V gene are ENHRY and SYGVKD. The CDR3 is 14 residues long. The CDR3 nucleotides are TGTGCCATCAGTTATCAGGGGTCGAACACTGAAGCTTTCTTT. This gives the protein CAISYQGSNTEAFF.

This chain uses TRBV6-4 with TRBJ1-5; possible D gene TRBD1, 5 bases. Between the trimmed V and J ends, which lost 0 bases and 4 bases, there was a span of 19 bases. Germline CDR1 reads MRHNA; CDR2 reads SNTAGT. This CDR3 comprises 18 residues. The CDR3 protein is CASSDSMLARVGNQPQHF. The CDR3, as DNA: TGTGCCAGCAGTGACTCGATGCTGGCCAGGGTTGGTAATCAGCCCCAGCATTTT.